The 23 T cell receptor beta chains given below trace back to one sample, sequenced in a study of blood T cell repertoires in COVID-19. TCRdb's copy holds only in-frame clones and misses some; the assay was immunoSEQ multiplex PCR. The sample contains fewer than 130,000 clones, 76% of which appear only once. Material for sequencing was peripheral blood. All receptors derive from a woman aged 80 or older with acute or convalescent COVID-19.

The CDR3, as DNA: TGTGCTAGTGGTTTTAGCGGGGGGAGCACTACGCCTGAGACCCAGTACTTC. It yields the protein CASGFSGGSTTPETQYF. This chain joins TRBV12-5 and TRBJ2-5; TRBD2 matches at 10 bases. The CDR3 spans 17 residues. The germline V gene has CDR1 LGHNT and CDR2 FRNRAP. Germline trimming cut 3 bases from V and 5 bases from J; bases unmatched to any gene: 12.

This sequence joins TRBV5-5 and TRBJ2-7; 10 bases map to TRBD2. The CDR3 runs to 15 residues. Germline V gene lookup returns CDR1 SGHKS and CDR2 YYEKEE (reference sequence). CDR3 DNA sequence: TGTGCTTCTAGAACTAGCGGGGCTTTCTCCTACGAGCAGTACTTC. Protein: CASRTSGAFSYEQYF.

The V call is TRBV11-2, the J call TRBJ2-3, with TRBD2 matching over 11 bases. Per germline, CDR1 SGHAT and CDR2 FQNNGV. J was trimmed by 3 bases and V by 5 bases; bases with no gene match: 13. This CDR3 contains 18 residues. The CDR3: CASSLIAGGRRLTDTQYF. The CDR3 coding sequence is TGTGCCAGCAGCCTAATAGCGGGGGGGCGCCGGTTAACAGATACGCAGTATTTT.

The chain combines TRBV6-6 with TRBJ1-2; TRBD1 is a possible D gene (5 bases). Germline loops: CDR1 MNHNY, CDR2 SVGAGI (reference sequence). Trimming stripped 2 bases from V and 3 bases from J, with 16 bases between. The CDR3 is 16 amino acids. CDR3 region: CASSYNPLGGYYGYTF. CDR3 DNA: TGTGCCAGCAGTTACAATCCCTTGGGGGGATACTATGGCTACACCTTC.

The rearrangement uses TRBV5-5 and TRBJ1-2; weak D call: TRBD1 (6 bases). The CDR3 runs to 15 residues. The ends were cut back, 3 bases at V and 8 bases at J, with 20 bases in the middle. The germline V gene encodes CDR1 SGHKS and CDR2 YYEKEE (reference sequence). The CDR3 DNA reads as TGTGCCAGCAGCTCATCGGGACAACCCTTCACGGGCTACACCTTC. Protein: CASSSSGQPFTGYTF.

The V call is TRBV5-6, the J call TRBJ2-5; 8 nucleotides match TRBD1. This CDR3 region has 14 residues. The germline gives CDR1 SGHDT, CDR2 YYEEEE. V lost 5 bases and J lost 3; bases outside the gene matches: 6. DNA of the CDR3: TGTGCCAGCAGTCCCCTGGACAGGGAAGAGACCCAGTACTTC. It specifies CASSPLDREETQYF.

This chain's CDR3 is CAWSELGGVTEAFF. The CDR3, as DNA: TGTGCCTGGAGTGAACTAGGGGGGGTCACTGAAGCTTTCTTT. This chain links TRBV30 with TRBJ1-1; D possibly corresponds to TRBD1 (6 bases). The V and J ends lost 1 base and 4 bases respectively, with 13 bases between them. Germline CDR1 is GTSNPN and CDR2 is SVGIG (reference sequence). CDR3 size: 14 residues.

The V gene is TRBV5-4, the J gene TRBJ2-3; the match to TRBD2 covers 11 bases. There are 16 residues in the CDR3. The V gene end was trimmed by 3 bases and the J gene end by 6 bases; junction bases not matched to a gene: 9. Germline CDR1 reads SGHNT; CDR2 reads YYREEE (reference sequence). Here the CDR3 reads CASSSPTSGISDTQYF. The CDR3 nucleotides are TGTGCCAGCAGCTCGCCGACTAGCGGGATTTCGGATACGCAGTATTTT.

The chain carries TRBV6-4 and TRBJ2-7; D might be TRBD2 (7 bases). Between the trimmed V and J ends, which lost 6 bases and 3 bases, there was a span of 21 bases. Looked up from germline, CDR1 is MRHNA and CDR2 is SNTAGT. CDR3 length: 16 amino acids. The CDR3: CASRPRGGSGFYEQYF. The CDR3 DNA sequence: TGTGCCAGCAGGCCCAGGGGCGGGAGTGGGTTCTACGAGCAGTACTTC.

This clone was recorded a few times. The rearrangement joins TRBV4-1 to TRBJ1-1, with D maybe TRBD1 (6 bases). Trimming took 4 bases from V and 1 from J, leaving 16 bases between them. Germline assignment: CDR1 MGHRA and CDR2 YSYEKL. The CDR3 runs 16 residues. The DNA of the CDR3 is TGCGCCAGCAGCCGAACCTCCAGGACAGAGAACACTGAAGCTTTCTTT. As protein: CASSRTSRTENTEAFF.

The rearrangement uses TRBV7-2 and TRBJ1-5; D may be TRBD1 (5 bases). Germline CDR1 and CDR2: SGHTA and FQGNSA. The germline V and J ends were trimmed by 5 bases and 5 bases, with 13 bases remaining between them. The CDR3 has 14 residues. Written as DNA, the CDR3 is TGTGCCAGCAGCCTGGGGGGGGAGCATCAGCCCCAGCATTTT. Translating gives CASSLGGEHQPQHF.

CDR3 sequence reads: CASSESPNRGMEQFF. As DNA, the CDR3 is TGTGCCAGCAGTGAATCACCAAACAGGGGTATGGAGCAGTTCTTC. The chain has TRBV6-1 and TRBJ2-1; TRBD1 agrees at 7 bases. The length of the CDR3 is 15 residues. Per the germline V gene, CDR1 is MNHNS and CDR2 is SASEGT. The J segment lost 10 bases and the V segment lost 2 bases, leaving 11 bases of the junction unmatched.

The CDR3: CASSPASKAAYNEQFF. The CDR3 DNA sequence: TGTGCCAGCTCACCCGCAAGTAAGGCGGCCTACAATGAGCAGTTCTTC. The rearrangement links TRBV18 to TRBJ2-1; unclear D gene. Germline loops: CDR1 KGHSH, CDR2 LQKENI. The CDR3 is made up of 16 amino acids. V gave up 3 bases and J gave up 2 bases, with 14 bases separating them.

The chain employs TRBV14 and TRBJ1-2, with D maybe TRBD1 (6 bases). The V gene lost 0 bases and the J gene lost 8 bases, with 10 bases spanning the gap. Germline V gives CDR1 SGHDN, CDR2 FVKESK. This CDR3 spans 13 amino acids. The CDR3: CASSQETRGGYTF. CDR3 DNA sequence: TGTGCCAGCAGCCAAGAAACCAGGGGAGGCTACACCTTC. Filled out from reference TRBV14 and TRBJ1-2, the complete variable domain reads EAGVTQFPSHSVIEKGQTVTLRCDPISGHDNLYWYRRVMGKEIKFLLHFVKESKQDESGMPNNRFLAERTGGTYSTLKVQPAELEDSGVYFCASSQETRGGYTFGSGTRLTVV.

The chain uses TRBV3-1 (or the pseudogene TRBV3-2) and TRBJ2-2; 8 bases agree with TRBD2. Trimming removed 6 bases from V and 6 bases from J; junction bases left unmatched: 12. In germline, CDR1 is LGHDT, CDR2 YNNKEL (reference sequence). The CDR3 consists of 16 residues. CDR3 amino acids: CASRSTGREVAGELFF. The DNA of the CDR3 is TGTGCCAGCAGGAGCACGGGGCGGGAGGTGGCCGGGGAGCTGTTTTTT.

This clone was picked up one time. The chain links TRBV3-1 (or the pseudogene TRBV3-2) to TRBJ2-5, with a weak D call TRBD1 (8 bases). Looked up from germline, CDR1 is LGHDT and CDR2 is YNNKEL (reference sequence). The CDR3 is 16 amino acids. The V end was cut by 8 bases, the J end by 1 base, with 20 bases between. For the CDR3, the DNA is TGTGCCAGCTCTGACAGGGGCGGGGGTGGCCAAGAGACCCAGTACTTC. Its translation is CASSDRGGGGQETQYF.

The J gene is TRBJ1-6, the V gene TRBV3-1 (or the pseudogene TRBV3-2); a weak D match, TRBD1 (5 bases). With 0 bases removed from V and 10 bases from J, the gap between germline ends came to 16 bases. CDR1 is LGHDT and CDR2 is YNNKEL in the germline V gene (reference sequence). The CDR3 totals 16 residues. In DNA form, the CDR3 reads TGTGCCAGCAGCCAAGATACTAAGGGGCGATGGTCACCCCTCCACTTT. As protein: CASSQDTKGRWSPLHF.

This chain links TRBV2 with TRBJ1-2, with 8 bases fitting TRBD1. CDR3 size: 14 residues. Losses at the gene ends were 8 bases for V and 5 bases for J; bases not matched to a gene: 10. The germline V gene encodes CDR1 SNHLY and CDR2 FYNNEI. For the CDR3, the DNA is TGTGCCAGCGGCGGACAGGGAAGGGTGTATGGCTACACCTTC. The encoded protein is CASGGQGRVYGYTF.

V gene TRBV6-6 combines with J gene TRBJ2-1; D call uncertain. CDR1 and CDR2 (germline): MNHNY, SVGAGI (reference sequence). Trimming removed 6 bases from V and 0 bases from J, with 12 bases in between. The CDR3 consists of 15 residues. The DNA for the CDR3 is TGTGCCAGCAGCACCGGTCAAAGCTCCTACAATGAGCAGTTCTTC. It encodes CASSTGQSSYNEQFF.

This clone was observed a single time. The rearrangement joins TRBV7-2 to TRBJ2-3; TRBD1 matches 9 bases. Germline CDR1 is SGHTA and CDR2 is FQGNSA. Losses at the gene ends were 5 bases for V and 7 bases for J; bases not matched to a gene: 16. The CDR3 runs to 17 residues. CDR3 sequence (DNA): TGTGCCAGCAGCCCTACCCAAGTAGGACAGGGGTCACATACGCAGTATTTT. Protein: CASSPTQVGQGSHTQYF.

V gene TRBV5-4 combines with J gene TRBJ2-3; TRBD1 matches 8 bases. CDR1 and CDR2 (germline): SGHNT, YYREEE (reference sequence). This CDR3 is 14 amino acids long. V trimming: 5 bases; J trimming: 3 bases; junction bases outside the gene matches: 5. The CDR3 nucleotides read TGTGCCAGCAGAACAGGGGGAACGACAGATACGCAGTATTTT. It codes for CASRTGGTTDTQYF.

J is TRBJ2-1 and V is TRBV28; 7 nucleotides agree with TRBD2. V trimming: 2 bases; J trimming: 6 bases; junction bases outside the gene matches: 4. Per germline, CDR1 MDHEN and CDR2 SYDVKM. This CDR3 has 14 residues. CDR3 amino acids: CASSLAGALNEQFF. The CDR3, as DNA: TGTGCCAGCAGTTTAGCGGGAGCCCTCAATGAGCAGTTCTTC.

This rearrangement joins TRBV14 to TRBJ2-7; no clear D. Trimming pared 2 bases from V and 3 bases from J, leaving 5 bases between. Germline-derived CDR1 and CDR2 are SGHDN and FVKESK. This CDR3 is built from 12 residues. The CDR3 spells CASSQSGYEQYF. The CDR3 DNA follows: TGTGCCAGCAGCCAATCCGGCTACGAGCAGTACTTC.